This T cell receptor (beta chain) was profiled in a study of CD8+ T cells in alopecia areata. Across the whole study: Oral tofacitinib, 5 to 10 mg twice daily, was given in an open-label trial. General observations from the study: Among patients, TCR sharing was less clear than in mice, a difference possibly due in part to HLA diversity in the patient population. Lesional scalp, notably in alopecia totalis/universalis, had clonality above that of normal scalp.

The authors extracted RNA and reverse transcribed it into cDNA as the sequencing template. Assay used: immunoSEQ multiplex PCR; TCRdb lists only in-frame clones, some missing. This table holds about 7,400 clones, less than 75% found once. The CDR3 is 11 residues long. Trimming cost V 7 bases and J 5 bases, with 10 bases left between them. The germline gives CDR1 DFQATT, CDR2 SNEGSKA (reference sequence). Alopecia areata patients had lesional scalp punch biopsies and peripheral blood taken from them. The table lists this clone with a few counts. Its cognate antigen is unknown. The sample carries other DNA sequences with the same CDR3.

Here the sequenced sample was skin, taken at week 0. This TCR derives from a human donor with alopecia areata. The chain joins TRBV20-1 to TRBJ2-3; maybe TRBD2 (6 bases). CDR3 nucleotides: TGCAGTGGCGGGGCTGGAGATACGCAGTATTTT. Amino acid sequence: CSGGAGDTQYF.